This T cell receptor beta chain was identified during a study of blood T cell repertoires in COVID-19. The CDR3 is 13 amino acids. V dropped 1 base and J dropped 9; count of bases not matched to a gene: 2. Germline-derived CDR1 and CDR2 are LNHDA and SQIVND (reference sequence). Source study methods: Nucleated cell counts were estimated from reference gene primer amplification. This table comes from immunoSEQ multiplex PCR, and its TCRdb copy is limited to in-frame clones, with some not included. Clone size and V and J calls were adopted from that table, with D and trimming inferred from the DNA. The table has some 45,000 clones, approximately 80% seen once.

V and J are TRBV19 and TRBJ2-1; 8 bases line up with TRBD2. This clonotype originated in a human donor in a cohort sampled during active COVID-19. The sample consisted of peripheral blood. This chain's CDR3 is CASSIGLAGEQFF. DNA of the CDR3: TGTGCCAGTAGTATAGGGCTAGCGGGTGAGCAGTTCTTC.